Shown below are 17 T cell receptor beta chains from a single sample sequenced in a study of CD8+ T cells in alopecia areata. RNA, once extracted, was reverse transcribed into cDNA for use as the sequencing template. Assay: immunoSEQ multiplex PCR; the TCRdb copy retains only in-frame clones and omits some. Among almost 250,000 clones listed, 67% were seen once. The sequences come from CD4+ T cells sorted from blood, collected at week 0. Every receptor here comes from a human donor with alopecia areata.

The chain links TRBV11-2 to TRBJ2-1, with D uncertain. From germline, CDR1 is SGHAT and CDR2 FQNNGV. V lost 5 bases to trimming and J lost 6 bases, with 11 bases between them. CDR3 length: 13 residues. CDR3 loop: CASSIGPSNEQFF. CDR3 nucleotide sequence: TGTGCCAGCAGCATCGGACCGTCCAATGAGCAGTTCTTC.

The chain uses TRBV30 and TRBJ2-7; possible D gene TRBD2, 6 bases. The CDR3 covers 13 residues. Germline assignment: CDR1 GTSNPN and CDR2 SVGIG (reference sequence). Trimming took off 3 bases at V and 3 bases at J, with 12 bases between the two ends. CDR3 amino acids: CAWSRELNYEQYF. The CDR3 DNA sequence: TGTGCCTGGAGCCGGGAGCTCAACTACGAGCAGTACTTC. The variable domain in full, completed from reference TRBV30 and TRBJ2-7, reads SQTIHQWPATLVQPVGSPLSLECTVEGTSNPNLYWYRQAAGRGLQLLFYSVGIGQISSEVPQNLSASRPQDRQFILSSKKLLLSDSGFYLCAWSRELNYEQYFGPGTRLTVT.

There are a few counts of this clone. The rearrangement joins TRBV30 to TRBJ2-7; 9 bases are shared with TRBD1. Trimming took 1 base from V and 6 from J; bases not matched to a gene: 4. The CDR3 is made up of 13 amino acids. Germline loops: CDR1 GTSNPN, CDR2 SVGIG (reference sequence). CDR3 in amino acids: CAWSGRTGAEQYF. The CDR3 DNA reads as TGTGCCTGGAGTGGACGGACAGGGGCCGAGCAGTACTTC.

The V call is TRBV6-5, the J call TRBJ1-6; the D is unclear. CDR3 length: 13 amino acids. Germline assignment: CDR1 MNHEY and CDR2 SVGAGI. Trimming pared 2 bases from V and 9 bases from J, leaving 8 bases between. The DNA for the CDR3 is TGTGCCAGCAGTTACGACAAAGGTTCACCCCTCCACTTT. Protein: CASSYDKGSPLHF.

This chain's CDR3 is CASSLARGRGTDTQYF. The CDR3 DNA reads TGCGCCAGCAGCTTGGCCCGTGGGCGGGGCACAGATACGCAGTATTTT. This rearrangement joins TRBV5-1 to TRBJ2-3, with D possibly matching TRBD2 (5 bases). Germline V gives CDR1 SGHRS, CDR2 YFSETQ. V was trimmed by 0 bases and J by 1 base, leaving 12 bases between them. This CDR3 spans 16 amino acids. Variable domain in full (rest from reference TRBV5-1 and TRBJ2-3): KAGVTQTPRYLIKTRGQQVTLSCSPISGHRSVSWYQQTPGQGLQFLFEYFSETQRNKGNFPGRFSGRQFSNSRSEMNVSTLELGDSALYLCASSLARGRGTDTQYFGPGTRLTVL.

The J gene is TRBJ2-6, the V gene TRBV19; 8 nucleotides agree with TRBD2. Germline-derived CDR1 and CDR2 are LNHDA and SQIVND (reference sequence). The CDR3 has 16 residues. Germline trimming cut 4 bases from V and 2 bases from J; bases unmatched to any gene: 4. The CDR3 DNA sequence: TGTGCCAGTAGTACAACTAGCGGCGCTGGGGCCAACGTCCTGACTTTC. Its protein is CASSTTSGAGANVLTF.

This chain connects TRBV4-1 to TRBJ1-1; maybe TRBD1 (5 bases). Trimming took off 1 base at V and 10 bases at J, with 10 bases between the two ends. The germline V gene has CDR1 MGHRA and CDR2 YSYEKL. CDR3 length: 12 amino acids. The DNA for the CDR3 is TGCGCCAGCAGCCAAGGGCCCCAGGGAGCTTTCTTT. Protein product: CASSQGPQGAFF.

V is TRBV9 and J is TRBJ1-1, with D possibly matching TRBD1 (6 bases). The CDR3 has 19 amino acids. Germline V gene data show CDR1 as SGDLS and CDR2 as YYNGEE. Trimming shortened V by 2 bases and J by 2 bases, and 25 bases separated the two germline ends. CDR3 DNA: TGTGCCAGCAGCGTTGACCCGGGGGGAGACAGGTTCGTAAACACTGAAGCTTTCTTT. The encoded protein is CASSVDPGGDRFVNTEAFF.

In DNA form, the CDR3 reads TGTGCCAGCAGCTTATTGGGACTAGCTCCAGGGGCCAACGTCCTGACTTTC. As protein: CASSLLGLAPGANVLTF. The rearrangement uses TRBV7-9 and TRBJ2-6, with TRBD2 matching 9 bases. This CDR3 has 17 amino acids. CDR1 SEHNR and CDR2 FQNEAQ come from the germline V gene (reference sequence). The ends lost 2 bases at V and 4 bases at J; junction bases unmatched: 6.

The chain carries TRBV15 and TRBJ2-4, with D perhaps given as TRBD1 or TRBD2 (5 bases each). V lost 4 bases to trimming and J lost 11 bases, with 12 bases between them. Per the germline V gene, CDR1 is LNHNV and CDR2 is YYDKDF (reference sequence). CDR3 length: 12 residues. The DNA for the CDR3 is TGTGCCACCAGCACCAGGGACGGCCTTCAGTACTTC. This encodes CATSTRDGLQYF. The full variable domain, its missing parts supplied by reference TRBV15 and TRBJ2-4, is DAMVIQNPRYQVTQFGKPVTLSCSQTLNHNVMYWYQQKSSQAPKLLFHYYDKDFNNEADTPDNFQSRRPNTSFCFLDIRSPGLGDTAMYLCATSTRDGLQYFGAGTRLSVL.

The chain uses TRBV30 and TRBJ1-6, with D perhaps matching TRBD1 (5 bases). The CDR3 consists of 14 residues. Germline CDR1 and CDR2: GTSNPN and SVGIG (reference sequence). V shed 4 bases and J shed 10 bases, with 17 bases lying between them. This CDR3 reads CAWNYAAGNSPLHF. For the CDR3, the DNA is TGTGCCTGGAACTACGCCGCAGGGAACTCACCCCTCCACTTT.

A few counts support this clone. In nucleotides, the CDR3 is TGTGCCAGCAGCTTCCGACCGGGAGGTGATCAGCCCCAGCATTTT. Translation: CASSFRPGGDQPQHF. This chain links TRBV7-2 with TRBJ1-5; the D is unclear. The V and J ends lost 3 bases and 5 bases respectively, with 14 bases between them. Germline V gives CDR1 SGHTA, CDR2 FQGNSA. The CDR3 is 15 residues long.

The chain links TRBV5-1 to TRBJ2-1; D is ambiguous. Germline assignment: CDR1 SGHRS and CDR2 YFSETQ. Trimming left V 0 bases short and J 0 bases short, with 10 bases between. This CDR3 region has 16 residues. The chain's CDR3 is CASSLGSASSYNEQFF. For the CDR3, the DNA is TGCGCCAGCAGCTTGGGGTCAGCTAGCTCCTACAATGAGCAGTTCTTC.

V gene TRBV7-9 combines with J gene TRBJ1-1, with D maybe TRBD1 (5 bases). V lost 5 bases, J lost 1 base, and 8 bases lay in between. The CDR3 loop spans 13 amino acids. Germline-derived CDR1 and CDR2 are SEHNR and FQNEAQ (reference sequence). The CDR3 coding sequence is TGTGCCAGCAGCGCCCAGGGGAACACTGAAGCTTTCTTT. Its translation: CASSAQGNTEAFF.

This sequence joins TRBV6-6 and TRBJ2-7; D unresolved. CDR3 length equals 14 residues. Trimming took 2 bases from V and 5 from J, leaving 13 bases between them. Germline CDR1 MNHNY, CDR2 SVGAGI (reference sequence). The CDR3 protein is CASSYGASSNEQYF. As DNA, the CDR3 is TGTGCCAGCAGTTACGGAGCTAGTTCTAACGAGCAGTACTTC.

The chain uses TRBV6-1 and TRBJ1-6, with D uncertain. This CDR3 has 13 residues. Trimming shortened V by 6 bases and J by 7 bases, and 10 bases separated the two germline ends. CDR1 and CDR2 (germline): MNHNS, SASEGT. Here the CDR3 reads CASREGMNSPLHF. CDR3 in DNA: TGTGCCAGCAGGGAGGGAATGAATTCACCCCTCCACTTT.

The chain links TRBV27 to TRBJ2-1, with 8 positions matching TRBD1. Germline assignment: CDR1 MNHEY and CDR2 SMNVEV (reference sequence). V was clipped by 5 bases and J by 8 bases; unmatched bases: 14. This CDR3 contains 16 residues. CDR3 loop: CASSPPYRGYRDEQFF. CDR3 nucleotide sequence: TGTGCCAGCAGTCCACCCTACAGGGGGTATCGGGATGAGCAGTTCTTC.